This T cell receptor (beta chain) is drawn from a study of CD8+ T cells in alopecia areata. Study at large: The drug, oral tofacitinib, was given to treated patients at 5 to 10 mg twice daily.

CDR1 is MGHDK and CDR2 is SYGVNS in the germline V gene. This CDR3 region has 16 residues. V gave up 5 bases and J gave up 4 bases, with 17 bases separating them. Documented treatment: oral pan-JAK inhibitor, 5-10 mg twice daily. Peripheral blood samples and lesional scalp punch biopsies were obtained from alopecia areata patients. T lymphocytes (CD4+ and CD8+) were sorted from PBMCs. Sequencing templates came from extracted RNA that was reverse transcribed into cDNA. Data came from immunoSEQ multiplex PCR; TCRdb stores just in-frame clones and leaves some out. The sample includes more than 85,000 clones, approximately 60% of them seen just once.

The rearrangement uses TRBV25-1 and TRBJ2-2; a weak D match, TRBD2 (6 bases). The receptor was isolated from a human donor with alopecia areata. The material sequenced was CD8+ T cells sorted from blood, taken at week 4, from a patient treated with tofacitinib. CDR3 DNA: TGTGCCAGCAGTCAATGGGGGGAGACAAGCACCGGGGAGCTGTTTTTT. This encodes CASSQWGETSTGELFF.